A single sample is the source of the 9 T cell receptor beta chains below, sequenced in a study of cytomegalovirus exposure and HLA in healthy donors. Both 60 Vbeta primers and 13 Jbeta primers went into the PCR. Sequenced by immunoSEQ multiplex PCR; TCRdb stores in-frame clones only, minus some. This sample has 200,000 or so clones, with about 79% found just once. The sequenced sample consisted of PBMCs. These receptor sequences come from a boy between 2 and 15 years old in good health and CMV-seronegative.

The V and J genes are TRBV5-3 and TRBJ2-5; 8 nucleotides align to TRBD2. TRBV5-3 has ORF status, its function being uncertain. Trimming at V came to 6 bases and at J to 6 bases, leaving 10 bases not matched to a gene. The CDR3 consists of 14 residues. CDR3 sequence reads: CARNRGLAQKTQYF. The CDR3 DNA is TGTGCCAGAAACCGAGGACTAGCACAGAAGACCCAGTACTTC.

V is TRBV19 and J is TRBJ2-3; 8 positions match TRBD1. Germline assignment: CDR1 LNHDA and CDR2 SQIVND (reference sequence). Trimming cost V 6 bases and J 6 bases; bases outside gene matches: 11. This CDR3 is built from 15 residues. The CDR3 sequence: CASSPGQVSGDTQYF. The CDR3 region has the DNA TGTGCCAGTAGCCCGGGACAGGTTTCGGGTGATACGCAGTATTTT.

The genes are TRBV5-6 and TRBJ1-2, with D possibly matching TRBD1 (5 bases). CDR1 SGHDT and CDR2 YYEEEE come from the germline V gene. V was trimmed by 4 bases and J by 7 bases, leaving 20 bases between them. The CDR3 has 15 residues. CDR3 protein: CASSPGAGREGGYTF. CDR3 in DNA: TGTGCCAGCAGCCCCGGGGCAGGGAGGGAAGGTGGCTACACCTTC.

The gene calls are TRBV20-1 and TRBJ2-1; D unclear. This CDR3 comprises 11 residues. Between the trimmed V and J ends, which lost 5 bases and 6 bases, there was a span of 8 bases. Germline CDR1 DFQATT, CDR2 SNEGSKA (reference sequence). The DNA of the CDR3 is TGCAGTGCTTCAGTATCCAATGAGCAGTTCTTC. Translated: CSASVSNEQFF.

The gene calls are TRBV7-8 and TRBJ1-1; a weak D match, TRBD1 (5 bases). Trimming took off 2 bases at V and 3 bases at J, with 16 bases between the two ends. Germline lookup yields CDR1 SGHVS and CDR2 FQNEAQ. The length of the CDR3 is 16 residues. The CDR3 is CASSLKRGLRDTEAFF. DNA of the CDR3: TGTGCCAGCAGCTTAAAAAGGGGTCTTCGGGACACTGAAGCTTTCTTT.

This rearrangement joins TRBV11-2 to TRBJ2-3, with 13 bases aligning to TRBD2. The CDR3 covers 15 residues. V shed 5 bases and J 3 bases; nucleotides not matched to a gene: 2. The germline V gene encodes CDR1 SGHAT and CDR2 FQNNGV. The CDR3 sequence: CASSKGLAGTDTQYF. Here the CDR3 DNA reads TGTGCCAGCAGCAAGGGACTAGCGGGGACAGATACGCAGTATTTT. The whole variable domain, remainder taken from reference TRBV11-2 and TRBJ2-3, is EAGVAQSPRYKIIEKRQSVAFWCNPISGHATLYWYQQILGQGPKLLIQFQNNGVVDDSQLPKDRFSAERLKGVDSTLKIQPAKLEDSAVYLCASSKGLAGTDTQYFGPGTRLTVL.

This clone was counted a single time. The chain joins TRBV7-9 to TRBJ2-3, with D possibly TRBD2 on 7 matching bases. CDR3 length: 15 amino acids. The V end was cut by 10 bases, the J end by 0 bases, with 17 bases between. The germline V gene encodes CDR1 SEHNR and CDR2 FQNEAQ (reference sequence). CDR3 nucleotides: TGTGCCACTTCGGGGGGCCGAGTAAGCACAGATACGCAGTATTTT. This encodes CATSGGRVSTDTQYF.

The CDR3 loop is CASSLAAGAGMDYEQYF. The CDR3 DNA reads as TGCGCCAGCAGCTTGGCGGCAGGGGCGGGCATGGACTACGAGCAGTACTTC. The chain links TRBV5-1 to TRBJ2-7, with a possible D match to TRBD1 (6 bases). Germline CDR1 SGHRS, CDR2 YFSETQ. The CDR3 consists of 17 residues. V was shortened by 0 bases and J by 3 bases, with 19 bases between the two germline ends.

Only a few counts were recorded for this clone. This sequence joins TRBV2 and TRBJ1-1, with 8 bases that match TRBD1. CDR1 is SNHLY, CDR2 FYNNEI, per germline. The ends lost 7 bases at V and 1 base at J; junction bases unmatched: 8. The CDR3 sequence is 15 residues long. The CDR3 here is CASTQDRVGNTEAFF. The DNA for the CDR3 is TGTGCCAGCACTCAGGACAGGGTGGGGAACACTGAAGCTTTCTTT.